Sequencing of this TCR beta chain was carried out in a study of beta chain features in type 1 diabetes. Study overall: Age, gender, cell numbers and subset yield matched between patients and controls. Whole-study results and caveats: Shorter TCRB CDR3s, moderately but significantly so, were found in Type 1 diabetes patients in all four CD4+ subsets.

In regard to this clone: No antigen is known for it.

CDR1 is SGHTA, CDR2 FQGNSA, per germline. CDR3 length: 15 amino acids. Deletions cut 1 base from V and 6 bases from J, with 15 bases between. Reverse transcribing all isolated RNA meant expressed TCRB transcripts were sequenced. Profiling relied on immunoSEQ multiplex PCR, and the TCRdb table lists in-frame clones only, not all of them. Of 160,000 or so clones in the sample, roughly 60% are singletons; the top ten hold nearly 0.09%. There was one heparinised blood draw per donor, averaging about 100 mL. Each population that was sorted was more than 98% pure. The TCR sequence derives from a man younger than 45 with type 1 diabetes. The sequenced sample consisted of naive CD4+ T cells from blood. The chain is built from TRBV7-2 and TRBJ1-2; D gene ambiguous. Written as DNA, the CDR3 is TGTGCCAGCAGCTTAGGAGTTGCTGGTGTGGATGGCTACACCTTC. Translation: CASSLGVAGVDGYTF.